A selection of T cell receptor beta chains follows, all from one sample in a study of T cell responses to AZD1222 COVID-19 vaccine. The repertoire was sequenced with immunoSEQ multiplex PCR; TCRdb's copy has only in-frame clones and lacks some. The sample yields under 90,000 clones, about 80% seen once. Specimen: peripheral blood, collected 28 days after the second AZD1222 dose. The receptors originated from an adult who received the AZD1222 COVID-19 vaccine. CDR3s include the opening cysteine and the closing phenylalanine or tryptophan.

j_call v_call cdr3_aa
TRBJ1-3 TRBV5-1 CASSLGHPSSGNTIYF
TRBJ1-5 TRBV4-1 CASSRGQGATQPQHF
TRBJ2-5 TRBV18 CASSPNQGLGETQYF
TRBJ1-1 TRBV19 CASKIATANTEAFF
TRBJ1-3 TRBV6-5 CASSAGRWENTIYF
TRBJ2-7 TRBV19 CASSNQGEFYEQYF
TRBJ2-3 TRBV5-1 CASSFDGNSDTQYF
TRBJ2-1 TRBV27 CASSPDPSGGSSNEQFF
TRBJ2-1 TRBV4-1 CASSQERRDEQFF
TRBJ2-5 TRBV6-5 CASSPSGRIETQYF
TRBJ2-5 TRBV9 CASSVGPAGEETQYF